This passage covers 10 T cell receptor beta chains from one sample sequenced in a study of T cell responses to AZD1222 COVID-19 vaccine. The assay was immunoSEQ multiplex PCR, and TCRdb's table has in-frame clones only and misses some. The sample records 20,000 to 30,000 clones, 88% being singletons. Sequenced here: peripheral blood, sampled 28 days after the second AZD1222 dose. These receptors all come from an adult who received the AZD1222 COVID-19 vaccine.

In its sample, this clone was seen a few times. The genes are TRBV11-1 and TRBJ2-1; 7 bases map to TRBD2. Unmatched junction bases numbered 7, after V lost 2 bases and J lost 6 bases. Germline V gives CDR1 SGHAT, CDR2 FQDESV (reference sequence). The length of the CDR3 is 15 residues. CDR3 sequence reads: CASSLSTGGSNEQFF. The CDR3 region has the DNA TGTGCCAGCAGCTTAAGTACCGGGGGGTCCAATGAGCAGTTCTTC.

The DNA of the CDR3 is TGTGCCAGCAGCTTAGGGAGGGGGAATGAGCAGTTCTTC. Amino acid sequence: CASSLGRGNEQFF. The genes are TRBV11-3 and TRBJ2-1; D may match TRBD1 or TRBD2 (6 bases each). This CDR3 is 13 amino acids long. V lost 1 base and J lost 7, with 8 bases in between. From germline, CDR1 is SGHNT and CDR2 YENEEA.

The chain uses TRBV5-1 and TRBJ2-1; D is perhaps TRBD1 (5 bases). Germline-derived CDR1 and CDR2 are SGHRS and YFSETQ. The CDR3 spans 13 residues. The V end was cut by 4 bases, the J end by 6 bases, with 11 bases between. DNA for the CDR3: TGCGCCAGCAGCCAAACAGGTGCCAATGAGCAGTTCTTC. Encoded protein: CASSQTGANEQFF. Variable domain in full (rest from reference TRBV5-1 and TRBJ2-1): KAGVTQTPRYLIKTRGQQVTLSCSPISGHRSVSWYQQTPGQGLQFLFEYFSETQRNKGNFPGRFSGRQFSNSRSEMNVSTLELGDSALYLCASSQTGANEQFFGPGTRLTVL.

The V gene is TRBV7-9, the J gene TRBJ2-1; unclear D gene. Germline V gives CDR1 SEHNR, CDR2 FQNEAQ (reference sequence). The V gene lost 5 bases and the J gene lost 5 bases, with 16 bases spanning the gap. The CDR3 contains 15 residues. In nucleotides, the CDR3 is TGTGCCAGCAGCGGCCAGGTGTCCCCACACAATGAGCAGTTCTTC. Translating it yields CASSGQVSPHNEQFF.

The J gene is TRBJ1-5, the V gene TRBV10-3; D unclear. V lost 0 bases, J lost 7 bases, and 13 bases lay in between. Per the germline V gene, CDR1 is ENHRY and CDR2 is SYGVKD. CDR3 size: 15 residues. The CDR3 region is CAISESIGVRQPQHF. CDR3 coding DNA: TGTGCCATCAGTGAGTCGATCGGGGTAAGGCAGCCCCAGCATTTT.

The chain recombines TRBV3-1 (or the pseudogene TRBV3-2) with TRBJ2-7; no clear D. This CDR3 region has 16 residues. Germline-derived CDR1 and CDR2 are LGHDT and YNNKEL (reference sequence). Trimming left V 0 bases short and J 6 bases short, with 18 bases between. The CDR3 nucleotides are TGTGCCAGCAGCCAAGATATAGGTGGAGCTCCCTCCGAGCAGTACTTC. Translation gives CASSQDIGGAPSEQYF.

The CDR3 sequence: CASRDGNSPLHF. CDR3 bases: TGTGCCAGCAGGGACGGTAATTCACCCCTCCACTTT. This rearrangement joins TRBV7-2 to TRBJ1-6; D ambiguous. V was shortened by 6 bases and J by 6 bases, with 6 bases between the two germline ends. CDR1 and CDR2 from the germline V gene are SGHTA and FQGNSA. CDR3 length: 12 amino acids. The full variable domain, its missing parts supplied by reference TRBV7-2 and TRBJ1-6, is GAGVSQSPSNKVTEKGKDVELRCDPISGHTALYWYRQSLGQGLEFLIYFQGNSAPDKSGLPSDRFSAERTGGSVSTLTIQRTQQEDSAVYLCASRDGNSPLHFGNGTRLTVT.

The chain carries TRBV29-1 and TRBJ2-7; D gene ambiguous. V was clipped by 4 bases and J by 4 bases, with 11 bases between them. This CDR3 comprises 12 residues. Germline assignment: CDR1 SQVTM and CDR2 ANQGSEA. CDR3 bases: TGCAGCGTTGGAGGCAGCTCGTACGAGCAGTACTTC. Its translation: CSVGGSSYEQYF.

This rearrangement joins TRBV6-5 to TRBJ1-2, with D possibly TRBD1 on 5 matching bases. The germline CDR1 and CDR2 sequences are MNHEY and SVGAGI. Deletions cut 7 bases from V and 2 bases from J, with 11 bases between. The CDR3 loop spans 13 amino acids. The CDR3 loop is CASTSGQNYGYTF. The CDR3 nucleotides are TGTGCCAGCACCTCAGGGCAAAACTATGGCTACACCTTC.

This chain links TRBV3-1 (or the pseudogene TRBV3-2) with TRBJ1-1; D unclear. This CDR3 region has 12 residues. V was cut by 1 base and J by 9 bases, with 9 bases left in between. Per the germline V gene, CDR1 is LGHDT and CDR2 is YNNKEL (reference sequence). DNA of the CDR3: TGTGCCAGCAGCCAAGCGGTAGGGAAAGCTTTCTTT. Amino acid sequence: CASSQAVGKAFF.